Sequencing of this T cell receptor (beta chain) was carried out in a study of identical twins. Trimming removed 5 bases from V and 2 bases from J, with 18 bases in between. Germline CDR1 and CDR2: MNHNS and SASEGT. CDR3 length equals 16 residues. TCRdb independently ran MiXCR on the 5' RACE reads; one entry per CDR3 protein. The sample lists 210,000 or so distinct CDR3 sequences; less than 20% were seen once. This clonotype was detected a few times. These data were also filed under a second study, of T cells expressing NK-cell markers.

The sequence was collected from a woman younger than 30 in good health. The rearrangement links TRBV6-1 to TRBJ2-5; D uncertain. Material for sequencing was CD8+ T cells sorted from blood. CDR3 in DNA: TGTGCCAGCAGTCCAACGAGCGCAACCCAACAAGAGACCCAGTACTTC. Translating gives CASSPTSATQQETQYF.